This T cell receptor beta chain originates from a study of cytomegalovirus exposure and HLA in healthy donors. Whole-study results and caveats: Specificity for CMV antigens was confirmed in vitro for a few of the CMV-associated chains. According to reports, the classifier identified cytomegalovirus status with high specificity and sensitivity.

Regarding this clone: Its antigen is currently unknown.

Produced via immunoSEQ multiplex PCR; TCRdb's table is partial and in-frame only. The sample yields roughly 170,000 clones, roughly four fifths seen once. From germline, CDR1 is LNHDA and CDR2 SQIVND (reference sequence). The V segment lost 4 bases and the J segment 1 base; nucleotides outside the gene matches: 3. The CDR3 has 15 residues. The V gene is TRBV19, the J gene TRBJ1-4; TRBD1 matches 7 bases. The clonotype comes from a woman aged 18-35 years in good health and CMV-seropositive. The sequenced sample consisted of PBMCs. CDR3 sequence reads: CASSTYRGTNEKLFF. CDR3 bases: TGTGCCAGTAGTACTTACAGGGGAACTAATGAAAAACTGTTTTTT.